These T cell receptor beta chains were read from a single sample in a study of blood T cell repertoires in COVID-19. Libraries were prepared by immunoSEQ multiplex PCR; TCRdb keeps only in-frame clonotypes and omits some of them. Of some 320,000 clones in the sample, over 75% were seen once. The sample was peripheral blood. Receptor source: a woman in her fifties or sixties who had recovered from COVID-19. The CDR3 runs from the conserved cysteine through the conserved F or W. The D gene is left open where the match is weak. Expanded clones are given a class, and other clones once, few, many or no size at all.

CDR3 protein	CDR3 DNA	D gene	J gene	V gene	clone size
CASRATTGSTEAFF	TGTGCCAGCAGAGCTACGACAGGGTCCACTGAAGCTTTCTTT	TRBD1	TRBJ1-1	TRBV6-5	once
CASSQVLFGTGELFF	TGTGCCAGCAGCCAGGTTCTCTTCGGGACCGGGGAGCTGTTTTTT	.	TRBJ2-2	TRBV3-1/TRBV3-2	.
CASSHLRTGGSGNTIYF	TGTGCCAGCAGCCATCTCAGGACAGGCGGCTCTGGAAACACCATATATTTT	TRBD1	TRBJ1-3	TRBV3-1/TRBV3-2	.
CASSPPRLAPEQYF	TGTGCCAGCAGCCCCCCCAGACTAGCCCCCGAGCAGTACTTC	TRBD2	TRBJ2-7	TRBV28	.
CASSPTSGGSYEQYF	TGTGCCAGCTCACCGACTAGCGGGGGTTCCTACGAGCAGTACTTC	TRBD2	TRBJ2-7	TRBV18	.
CASSPQVDEQYF	TGTGCCAGCAGCCCCCAGGTAGACGAGCAGTACTTC	.	TRBJ2-7	TRBV7-2	.
CASSQADRVTGYTF	TGTGCCAGCAGCCAGGCGGACAGGGTTACTGGCTACACCTTC	TRBD1	TRBJ1-2	TRBV3-1/TRBV3-2	.
CASSHQGNYNEQFF	TGTGCCAGTAGTCACCAGGGAAACTACAATGAGCAGTTCTTC	.	TRBJ2-1	TRBV19	.
CASLPSGSDTQYF	TGTGCCAGCTTGCCTAGCGGTTCAGATACGCAGTATTTT	TRBD2	TRBJ2-3	TRBV3-1/TRBV3-2	few
CSASDLAGSYNEQFF	TGCAGTGCTAGTGACCTAGCGGGATCATACAATGAGCAGTTCTTC	TRBD2	TRBJ2-1	TRBV20-1	.
CASSALGSGPQEKLFF	TGTGCCAGCAGCGCCCTCGGTAGCGGACCGCAGGAAAAACTGTTTTTT	.	TRBJ1-4	TRBV9	.
CASMDRANEKLFF	TGTGCCAGCATGGACAGGGCTAATGAAAAACTGTTTTTT	TRBD1	TRBJ1-4	TRBV19	.
CASSLNYGYTF	TGTGCCAGCAGCCTTAACTATGGCTACACCTTC	.	TRBJ1-2	TRBV5-6	.
CASSQRAGNGYTF	TGTGCCAGCAGCCAAAGAGCAGGGAATGGCTACACCTTC	.	TRBJ1-2	TRBV3-1/TRBV3-2	few
CASSETTANYGYTF	TGTGCCAGCAGTGAGACGACAGCTAACTATGGCTACACCTTC	.	TRBJ1-2	TRBV6-1	.
CASSRTPPRSDEQFF	TGCGCCAGCAGCCGGACTCCCCCTAGAAGCGATGAGCAGTTCTTC	.	TRBJ2-1	TRBV4-1	.
CASRLTSGKSSSYNEQFF	TGTGCAAGTCGCCTGACTAGCGGGAAATCGAGCTCCTACAATGAGCAGTTCTTC	.	TRBJ2-1	TRBV12-2	.
CASSILDEAFF	TGTGCCAGTAGTATTCTAGATGAAGCTTTCTTT	.	TRBJ1-1	TRBV19	once
CASSLMGLGTDTQYF	TGTGCCAGCAGCTTGATGGGGCTCGGCACAGATACGCAGTATTTT	.	TRBJ2-3	TRBV5-8	.
CAISAGLQETQYF	TGTGCCATCAGTGCGGGGTTACAAGAGACCCAGTACTTC	.	TRBJ2-5	TRBV10-3	.
CASNTNRAFNQPQHF	TGTGCCAGTAATACTAACAGGGCGTTCAATCAGCCCCAGCATTTT	.	TRBJ1-5	TRBV19	.
CASSIASGGHQPQHF	TGTGCCAGTAGTATAGCGTCAGGGGGCCATCAGCCCCAGCATTTT	TRBD1	TRBJ1-5	TRBV19	few
CAWSQGANTGELFF	TGTGCCTGGAGTCAGGGTGCGAACACCGGGGAGCTGTTTTTT	.	TRBJ2-2	TRBV30	.
CASSPTLTGGWTEAFF	TGTGCCAGCAGCCCAACCCTAACAGGGGGCTGGACTGAAGCTTTCTTT	TRBD1	TRBJ1-1	TRBV13	.
CATRRDLDYGYTF	TGTGCCACTCGCCGGGACTTGGACTATGGCTACACCTTC	.	TRBJ1-2	TRBV6-5	.
CASGSGSGRAPGELFF	TGTGCCAGCGGATCGGGTAGCGGGAGGGCCCCCGGGGAGCTGTTTTTT	TRBD2	TRBJ2-2	TRBV11-2	.
CASSLGLADQETQYF	TGTGCCAGCAGCCTAGGACTAGCCGACCAAGAGACCCAGTACTTC	TRBD2	TRBJ2-5	TRBV7-9	.
CAWRGADEAFF	TGTGCCTGGAGAGGAGCGGATGAAGCTTTCTTT	.	TRBJ1-1	TRBV30	.
CASSLLQGRGYTF	TGTGCCAGCAGTTTATTACAGGGGCGAGGCTACACCTTC	TRBD1	TRBJ1-2	TRBV28	.
CAVARQGLTNTEAFF	TGTGCCGTAGCCCGACAGGGTCTAACTAACACTGAAGCTTTCTTT	TRBD1	TRBJ1-1	TRBV10-3	.
CAISESGQGSNQPQHF	TGTGCCATCAGTGAGTCTGGTCAGGGAAGCAATCAGCCCCAGCATTTT	.	TRBJ1-5	TRBV10-3	few
CASSLGAGQSSYNEQFF	TGTGCCAGCAGCTTAGGTGCAGGCCAAAGCTCCTACAATGAGCAGTTCTTC	.	TRBJ2-1	TRBV11-3	.
CASSYFSRVDNQPQHF	TGTGCCAGCAGTTACTTTTCCAGGGTGGACAATCAGCCCCAGCATTTT	.	TRBJ1-5	TRBV6-2/TRBV6-3	few
CATSDGMTGPHYGYTF	TGTGCCACCAGTGATGGAATGACAGGACCCCACTATGGCTACACCTTC	.	TRBJ1-2	TRBV24-1	once
CATSESTWDRVSYEQYF	TGTGCCACCAGCGAAAGCACGTGGGACAGGGTCTCCTACGAGCAGTACTTC	TRBD1	TRBJ2-7	TRBV15	.
CSVAQTGSSYNEQFF	TGCAGCGTTGCACAGACAGGGAGCTCCTACAATGAGCAGTTCTTC	TRBD1	TRBJ2-1	TRBV29-1	.
CATSRPRGDLPEQLFF	TGTGCCACCAGCAGACCCCGGGGAGACCTGCCGGAACAACTGTTTTTT	.	TRBJ1-4	TRBV15	.
CASSLGRANTEAFF	TGCGCCAGCAGCTTAGGCAGGGCGAACACTGAAGCTTTCTTT	.	TRBJ1-1	TRBV5-1	.
CASSFLATGEAFF	TGTGCCAGCAGCTTTCTAGCGACGGGTGAAGCTTTCTTT	.	TRBJ1-1	TRBV5-5	.